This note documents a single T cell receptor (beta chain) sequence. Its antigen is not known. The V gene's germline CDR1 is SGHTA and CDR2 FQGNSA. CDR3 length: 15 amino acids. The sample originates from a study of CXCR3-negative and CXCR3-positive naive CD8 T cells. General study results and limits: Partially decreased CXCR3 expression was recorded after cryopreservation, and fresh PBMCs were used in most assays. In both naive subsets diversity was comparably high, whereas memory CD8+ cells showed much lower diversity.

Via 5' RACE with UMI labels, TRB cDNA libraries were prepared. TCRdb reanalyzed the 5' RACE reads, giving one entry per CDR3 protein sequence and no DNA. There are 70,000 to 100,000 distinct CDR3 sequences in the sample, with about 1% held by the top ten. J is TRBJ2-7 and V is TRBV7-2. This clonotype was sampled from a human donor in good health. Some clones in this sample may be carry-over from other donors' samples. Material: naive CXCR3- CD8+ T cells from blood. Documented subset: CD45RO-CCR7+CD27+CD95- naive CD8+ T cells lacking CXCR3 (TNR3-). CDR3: CASSSRTSDSYEQYF.